Listed below are T cell receptor beta chains from one sample, sequenced in a study of blood T cell repertoires in COVID-19. Libraries were prepared by immunoSEQ multiplex PCR; TCRdb keeps only in-frame clonotypes and omits some of them. Of tens of thousands of clones detected, 70% to 90% appear once; the ten largest clones hold 6.5% to 9%. Input material: peripheral blood. The source of these receptors is a man aged 60-69 years with acute or convalescent COVID-19. Both conserved end residues are part of each CDR3. The D gene is left open where the match is weak. Clone size is not always given. Where it is, it says once, few, many or a class for expanded clones.

>TRBV19|TRBJ1-2|once|-
CASSRQARSASYTF
TGTGCCAGTAGTAGACAGGCCCGATCGGCTTCCTACACCTTC
>TRBV5-1|TRBJ2-3|-|TRBD2
CASSLVLGRGTDTQYF
TGCGCCAGCAGCTTGGTACTCGGGAGGGGCACAGATACGCAGTATTTT
>TRBV6-5|TRBJ1-1|few|-
CASKDSHKNTEAFF
TGTGCCAGTAAGGACAGCCACAAGAACACTGAAGCTTTCTTT
>TRBV6-2/TRBV6-3|TRBJ1-2|-|-
CASSYSSGSLYGYTF
TGTGCCAGCAGTTACTCCTCCGGTAGTCTCTATGGCTACACCTTC
>TRBV23-1|TRBJ1-2|-|TRBD1
CASRAIKAYRGRDGYTF
TGCGCCAGCCGAGCCATTAAAGCGTACAGGGGGCGAGATGGCTACACCTTC
>TRBV4-1|TRBJ2-3|-|TRBD2
CASSQEGGTSGHTDTQYF
TGCGCCAGCAGCCAAGAGGGGGGGACTAGCGGACACACAGATACGCAGTATTTT
>TRBV3-1/TRBV3-2|TRBJ1-2|-|-
CASSQPPAGNYGYTF
TGTGCCAGCAGCCAACCCCCAGCGGGAAACTATGGCTACACCTTC
>TRBV5-6|TRBJ2-5|-|-
CASSLFLTGRRQETQYF
TGTGCCAGCAGCTTGTTTCTGACAGGGAGGCGGCAAGAGACCCAGTACTTC
>TRBV19|TRBJ1-6|-|TRBD1
CASSNSGQGATPLHF
TGTGCCAGTAGTAATTCGGGACAGGGGGCCACACCCCTCCACTTT
>TRBV7-9|TRBJ1-2|-|-
CASSLGRAGPSRTYGYTF
TGTGCCAGCAGCTTAGGTCGGGCAGGGCCCTCTAGAACCTATGGCTACACCTTC
>TRBV10-1|TRBJ1-5|few|-
CASTPKGDSNQPQHF
TGCGCCAGCACCCCGAAGGGGGATAGCAATCAGCCCCAGCATTTT